This TCR beta chain was retrieved from a study of blood T cells in healthy people across ages (dated by TCRdb to the mid-2010s). About the full investigation: In model experiments, template switching captured roughly one uniquely barcoded TCR beta cDNA molecule for every two T cells. For two donors (one aged 18 to 30 and one aged 80 or older), the study analyzed two additional independent replicas of 1 million unique cDNA reads from the same blood draw. To avoid experimental bias, donors of different ages were randomly spread across the sequencing lanes. Using deep sequencing normalized with unique cDNA molecular identifiers, the study measured how TCR beta repertoire diversity changes with age. The donors were divided into four age groups: young (average around 15 years), middle-aged (approximately 42), aged (approximately 59) and long-lived (nearly 85).

This clonotype was detected ten times or more. Its antigen is still unknown. Base-call qualities are not available, and no considerably larger clone is one nucleotide away. In the germline V gene (reference sequence), CDR1 corresponds to MNHEY and CDR2 to SMNVEV. V loses 5 bases at its end and J loses 7 bases; junction bases beyond the gene matches: 6. From the cysteine up to the phenylalanine, the CDR3 has a length of 15 residues. The kept DNA is CDR3 alone, 45 bases in frame from the first base. Systemically healthy Caucasian individuals from Russia, some 38 in total and aged about 6 to 100 years, were included as donors. Approximately 9.7 milliliters of peripheral blood were drawn from each donor into EDTA-treated Vacutainer tubes. Ficoll-Paque density-gradient centrifugation was used to isolate PBMCs, with at least 6 million obtained per sample. Total RNA was extracted from PBMCs with Trizol reagent, with at least 6 micrograms obtained per sample. For every donor, an aliquot of PBMCs went through flow cytometry to measure the percentages of naive CD45RAhigh/CD27high T cells.

General findings and caveats noted by the study authors: Bulk unsorted PBMC profiling prevented conclusive comparison of naive and antigen-experienced compartments. Compared with the aged group, the long-lived group had more naive CD4+ T cells, fewer expanded clones and increased TCR diversity, a pattern suggesting age selection. As age increased, observed TCR beta diversity per million T cells dropped in a roughly linear way, and a significant reduction was already evident by age roughly 40. A strong correlation was found between observed TCR beta diversity and the percentage of naive T cells measured by flow cytometry. Estimates of total diversity based on one million sequenced T cells were considered lower bounds and underestimates. The CMV infection status of donors was not known, potentially confounding age-related changes in expanded clonotypes.

The library was obtained by 5' RACE. Sequencing took place on an Illumina HiSeq 2500. A second PCR of about 6 to 11 cycles was performed with a sample-barcoded 5' primer and a J-beta primer mix. A template-switch 5' adaptor carrying 12 random nucleotides introduced a unique molecular identifier onto each TCR beta cDNA molecule. At least 3 million CDR3-containing paired-end reads were obtained from each sample. First-strand cDNA synthesis was performed from all RNA using the Mint cDNA synthesis kit, with priming by a TRBC-specific oligonucleotide. Following uracil-DNA glycosylase treatment, a first 18-cycle PCR with universal primers M1SS and BC2_uni_R was performed on all cDNA. The paper's processing steps were these. For normalization, 1 million high-quality reads were randomly selected from each sample, with every read carrying a distinct molecular identifier. Reads sharing molecular identifiers were discarded rather than binned into consensus sequences. CDR3 identification, clonotype clustering and error correction used MiTCR with a Q25 quality threshold and the strictest error-elimination algorithm. Lower-bound total TCR beta diversity was estimated with a nonparametric unseen species model using Euler transformation. The public reads were reprocessed in TCRdb via fastp at Q25 and MiXCR, keeping in-frame beta chains. A single entry per CDR3 protein holds the most common genes and DNA from its merged rows. The V and J calls shown here were made by TCRdb, not taken from the authors' results. The sample table holds 1 million or so distinct CDR3 sequences, of which around 45% were seen once. 18% of the sample goes to the ten largest clones.

The chain links TRBV27 with TRBJ2-4, with TRBD1 identical over 12 junction bases. Input material: blood. This TCR came from a woman aged 55-75 years in good health. The CDR3 region reads CASSPWDRGLNIQYF. The sequenced DNA is TGTGCCAGCAGTCCCTGGGACAGGGGGCTGAACATTCAGTACTTC.